This T cell receptor beta chain was captured by sequencing in a study of cytomegalovirus exposure and HLA in healthy donors. In the PCR, 60 Vbeta and 13 Jbeta primers were used. Clones were read by immunoSEQ multiplex PCR, and TCRdb kept only the in-frame ones, dropping some. Seen here are tens of thousands of clones, roughly 80% observed once, and the top ten hold roughly 1.1%. Per the germline V gene, CDR1 is SGHVS and CDR2 is FNYEAQ. The CDR3 loop spans 14 amino acids. The V segment lost 5 bases and the J segment 1 base; nucleotides outside the gene matches: 4. The genes are TRBV7-6 and TRBJ2-7; TRBD1 matches at 8 bases. This TCR was sampled from a girl aged 2 to 10 in good health and CMV-seropositive. Sample: PBMCs. The CDR3 loop is CASSAGQGSYEQYF. The DNA for the CDR3 is TGTGCCAGCAGCGCCGGACAGGGTTCCTACGAGCAGTACTTC.